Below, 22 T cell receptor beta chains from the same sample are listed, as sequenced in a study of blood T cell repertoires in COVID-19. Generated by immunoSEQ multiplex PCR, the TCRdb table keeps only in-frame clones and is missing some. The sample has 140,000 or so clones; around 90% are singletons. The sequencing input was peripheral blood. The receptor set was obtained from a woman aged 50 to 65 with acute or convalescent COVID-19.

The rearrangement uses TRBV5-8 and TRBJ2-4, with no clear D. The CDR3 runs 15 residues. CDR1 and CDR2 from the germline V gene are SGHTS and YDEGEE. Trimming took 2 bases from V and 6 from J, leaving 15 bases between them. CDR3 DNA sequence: TGTGCCAGCAGCTTTGGAAGAGACATAGGAAACATTCAGTACTTC. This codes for CASSFGRDIGNIQYF.

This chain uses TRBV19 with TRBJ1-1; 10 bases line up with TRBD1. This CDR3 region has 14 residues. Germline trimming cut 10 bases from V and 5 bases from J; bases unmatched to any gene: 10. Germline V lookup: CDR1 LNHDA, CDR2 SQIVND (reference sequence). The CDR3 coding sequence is TGTGCCACTCGGGACAGGGGTCTTGGAACTGAAGCTTTCTTT. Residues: CATRDRGLGTEAFF.

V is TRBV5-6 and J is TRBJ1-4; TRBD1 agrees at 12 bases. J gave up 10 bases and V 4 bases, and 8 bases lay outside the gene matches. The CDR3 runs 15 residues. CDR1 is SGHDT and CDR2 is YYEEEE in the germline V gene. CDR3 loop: CASSTSGTGGVKLFF. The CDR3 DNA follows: TGTGCCAGCAGCACCTCCGGGACAGGGGGCGTAAAACTGTTTTTT.

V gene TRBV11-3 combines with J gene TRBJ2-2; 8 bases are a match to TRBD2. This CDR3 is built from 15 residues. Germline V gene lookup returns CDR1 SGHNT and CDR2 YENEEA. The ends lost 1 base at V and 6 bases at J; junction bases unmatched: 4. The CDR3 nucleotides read TGTGCCAGCAGCTTAGGGGGACTAGTCGCCGGGGAGCTGTTTTTT. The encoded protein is CASSLGGLVAGELFF.

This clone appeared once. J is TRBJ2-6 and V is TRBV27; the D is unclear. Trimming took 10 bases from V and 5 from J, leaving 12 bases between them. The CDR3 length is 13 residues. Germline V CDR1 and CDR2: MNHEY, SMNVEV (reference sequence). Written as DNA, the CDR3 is TGTGCCATCCAGGCTGCTAGGGCCAACGTCCTGACTTTC. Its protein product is CAIQAARANVLTF.

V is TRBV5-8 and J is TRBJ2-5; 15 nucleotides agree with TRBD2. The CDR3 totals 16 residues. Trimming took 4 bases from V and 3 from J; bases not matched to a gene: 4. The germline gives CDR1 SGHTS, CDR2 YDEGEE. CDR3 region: CASSVGLAGGEETQYF. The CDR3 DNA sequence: TGTGCCAGCAGCGTGGGACTAGCGGGAGGAGAAGAGACCCAGTACTTC.

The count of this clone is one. For the CDR3, the DNA is TGTGCCAGCAGCCTACAGGGCTTAAGGACTGAAGCTTTCTTT. It encodes CASSLQGLRTEAFF. The chain employs TRBV5-4 and TRBJ1-1; a possible D gene is TRBD1 (6 bases). Germline V gene lookup returns CDR1 SGHNT and CDR2 YYREEE (reference sequence). The CDR3 loop spans 14 amino acids. V was trimmed by 4 bases and J by 5 bases, leaving 15 bases between them.

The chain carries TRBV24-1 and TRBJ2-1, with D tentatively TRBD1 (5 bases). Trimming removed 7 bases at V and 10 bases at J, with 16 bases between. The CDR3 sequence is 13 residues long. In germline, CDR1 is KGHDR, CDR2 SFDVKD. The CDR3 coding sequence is TGTGCCACCAGCGTGCCAGGGCATCGCGAGCAGTTCTTC. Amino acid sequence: CATSVPGHREQFF.

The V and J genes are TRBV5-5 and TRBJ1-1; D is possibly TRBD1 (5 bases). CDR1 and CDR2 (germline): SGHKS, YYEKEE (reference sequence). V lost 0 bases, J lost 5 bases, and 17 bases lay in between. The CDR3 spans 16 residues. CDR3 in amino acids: CASSLGGGVSVTEAFF. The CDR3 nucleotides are TGTGCCAGCAGCTTGGGGGGCGGGGTGTCGGTGACTGAAGCTTTCTTT.

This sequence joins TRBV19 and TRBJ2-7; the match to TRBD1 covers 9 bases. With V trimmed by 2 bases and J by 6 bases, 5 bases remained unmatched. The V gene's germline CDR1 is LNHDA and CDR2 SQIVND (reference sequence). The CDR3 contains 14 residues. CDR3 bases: TGTGCCAGTAGTATACAAGGGGACAGGGCCGAGCAGTACTTC. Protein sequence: CASSIQGDRAEQYF.

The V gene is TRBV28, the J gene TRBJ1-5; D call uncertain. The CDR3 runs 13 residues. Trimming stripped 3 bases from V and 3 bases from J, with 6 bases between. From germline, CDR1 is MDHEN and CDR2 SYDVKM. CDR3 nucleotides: TGTGCCAGCAGTTTTACAGCCAATCAGCCCCAGCATTTT. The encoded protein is CASSFTANQPQHF.

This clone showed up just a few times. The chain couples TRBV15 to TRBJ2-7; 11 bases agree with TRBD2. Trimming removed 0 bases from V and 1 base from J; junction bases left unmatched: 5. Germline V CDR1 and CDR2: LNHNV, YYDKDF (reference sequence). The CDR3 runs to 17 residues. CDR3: CATSRDLASGRSYEQYF. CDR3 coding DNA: TGTGCCACCAGCAGAGATCTCGCTAGCGGGAGGTCCTACGAGCAGTACTTC.

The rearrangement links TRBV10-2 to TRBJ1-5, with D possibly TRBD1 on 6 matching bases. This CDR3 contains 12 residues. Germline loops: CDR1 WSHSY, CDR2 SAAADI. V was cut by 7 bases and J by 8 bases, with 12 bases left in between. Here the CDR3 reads CASMGASEPQHF. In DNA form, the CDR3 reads TGCGCCAGCATGGGGGCCTCAGAGCCCCAGCATTTT.

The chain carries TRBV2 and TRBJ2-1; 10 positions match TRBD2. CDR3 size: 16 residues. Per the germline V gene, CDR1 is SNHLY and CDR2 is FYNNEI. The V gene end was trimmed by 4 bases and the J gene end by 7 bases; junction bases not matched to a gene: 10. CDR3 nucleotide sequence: TGTGCCAGCAGTGTCTTGGGTAGCGGGAGGAAAAATGAGCAGTTCTTC. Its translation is CASSVLGSGRKNEQFF.

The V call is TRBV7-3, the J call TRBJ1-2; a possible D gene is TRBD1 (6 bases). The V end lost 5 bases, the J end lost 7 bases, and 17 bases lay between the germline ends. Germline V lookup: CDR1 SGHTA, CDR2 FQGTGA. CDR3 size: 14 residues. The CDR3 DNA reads TGTGCCAGCAGCCCCTACCCAGGGGCTGGTGGCTACACCTTC. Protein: CASSPYPGAGGYTF.

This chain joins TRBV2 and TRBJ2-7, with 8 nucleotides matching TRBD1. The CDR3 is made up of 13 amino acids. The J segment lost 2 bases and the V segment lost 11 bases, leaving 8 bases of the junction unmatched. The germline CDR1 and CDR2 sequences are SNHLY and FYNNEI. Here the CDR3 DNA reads TGTGCCCGCCGACAGGGGCTAACCTACGAGCAGTACTTC. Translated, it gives CARRQGLTYEQYF.

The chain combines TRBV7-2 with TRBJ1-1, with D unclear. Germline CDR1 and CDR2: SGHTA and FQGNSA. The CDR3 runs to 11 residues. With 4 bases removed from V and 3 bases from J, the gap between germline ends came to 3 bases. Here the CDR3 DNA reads TGTGCCAGCAGCTCGTACACTGAAGCTTTCTTT. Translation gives CASSSYTEAFF.

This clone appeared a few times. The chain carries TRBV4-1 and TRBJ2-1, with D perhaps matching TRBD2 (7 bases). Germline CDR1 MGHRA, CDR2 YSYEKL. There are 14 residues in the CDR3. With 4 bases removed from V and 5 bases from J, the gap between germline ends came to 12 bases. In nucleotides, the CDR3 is TGCGCCAGCAGCCGCGGGGGCAGGGACAATGAGCAGTTCTTC. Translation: CASSRGGRDNEQFF.

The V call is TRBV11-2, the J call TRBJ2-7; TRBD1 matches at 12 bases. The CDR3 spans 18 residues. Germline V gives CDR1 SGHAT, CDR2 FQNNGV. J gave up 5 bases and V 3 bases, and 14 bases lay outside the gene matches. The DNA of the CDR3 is TGTGCCAGCAGCTTCTTTTGGGACAGGGGGCCGGGGAGAAACGAGCAGTACTTC. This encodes CASSFFWDRGPGRNEQYF.

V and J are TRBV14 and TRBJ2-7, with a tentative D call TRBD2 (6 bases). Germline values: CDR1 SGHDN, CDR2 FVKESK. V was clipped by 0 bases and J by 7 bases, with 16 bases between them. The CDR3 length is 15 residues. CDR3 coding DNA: TGTGCCAGCAGCCAAGATCCTGGGGGGTGGTCGGAGCAGTACTTC. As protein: CASSQDPGGWSEQYF. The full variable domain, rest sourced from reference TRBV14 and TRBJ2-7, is EAGVTQFPSHSVIEKGQTVTLRCDPISGHDNLYWYRRVMGKEIKFLLHFVKESKQDESGMPNNRFLAERTGGTYSTLKVQPAELEDSGVYFCASSQDPGGWSEQYFGPGTRLTVT.

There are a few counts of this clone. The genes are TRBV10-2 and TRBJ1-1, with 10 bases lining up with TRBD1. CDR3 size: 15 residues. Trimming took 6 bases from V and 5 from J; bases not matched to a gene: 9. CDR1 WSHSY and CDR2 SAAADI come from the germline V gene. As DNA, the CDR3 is TGCGCCAGCAGCCTCCGCGGGACAGGGGAAACTGAAGCTTTCTTT. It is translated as CASSLRGTGETEAFF.

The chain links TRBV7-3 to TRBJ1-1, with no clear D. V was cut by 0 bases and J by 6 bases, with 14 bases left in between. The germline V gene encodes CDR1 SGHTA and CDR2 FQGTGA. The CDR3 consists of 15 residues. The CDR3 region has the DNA TGTGCCAGCAGCTTAACGAGAGGGCGACAACCTGAAGCTTTCTTT. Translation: CASSLTRGRQPEAFF.